The rows below give T cell receptor beta chains drawn from one sample of a study of spatial heterogeneity in lung cancer. In TCRdb, the 5' RACE reads were re-called with MiXCR into one record per CDR3 protein. The repertoire holds 95,000 to 130,000 distinct CDR3 sequences, with more than 10% as singletons. The sample consisted of PBMCs, taken at follow-up. These receptors were taken from a male donor with early-stage non-small cell lung cancer. Each CDR3 is given with its conserved first and last residue.

CDR3aa: CASSQASGGYSYEQYF; len: 16; j_gene: TRBJ2-7; v_gene: TRBV4-1
CDR3aa: CSASNLAMGHEQFF; len: 14; j_gene: TRBJ2-1; v_gene: TRBV20-1
CDR3aa: CSAGVGPGNSPLHF; len: 14; j_gene: TRBJ1-6; v_gene: TRBV20-1
CDR3aa: CASSQAGGTEAFF; len: 13; j_gene: TRBJ1-1; v_gene: TRBV3-1
CDR3aa: CSAGTSGGYNEQFF; len: 14; j_gene: TRBJ2-1; v_gene: TRBV20-1
CDR3aa: CASSLRQDNTGELFF; len: 15; j_gene: TRBJ2-2; v_gene: TRBV5-1
CDR3aa: CAISEDSRYGNTIYF; len: 15; j_gene: TRBJ1-3; v_gene: TRBV10-3
CDR3aa: CASSPRGTGFQPQHF; len: 15; j_gene: TRBJ1-5; v_gene: TRBV7-6
CDR3aa: CASSSPRQGTNQPQHF; len: 16; j_gene: TRBJ1-5; v_gene: TRBV28
CDR3aa: CSARIAGAVLSYNEQFF; len: 17; j_gene: TRBJ2-1; v_gene: TRBV20-1
CDR3aa: CATSRERMLEKLFF; len: 14; j_gene: TRBJ1-4; v_gene: TRBV15
CDR3aa: CASSVGGGRGNTEAFF; len: 16; j_gene: TRBJ1-1; v_gene: TRBV9
CDR3aa: CSVAGGWNEKLFF; len: 13; j_gene: TRBJ1-4; v_gene: TRBV29-1
CDR3aa: CASSGDRNYGYTF; len: 13; j_gene: TRBJ1-2; v_gene: TRBV6-4
CDR3aa: CASSLFEYTEAFF; len: 13; j_gene: TRBJ1-1; v_gene: TRBV27
CDR3aa: CASSLDGFSYNSPLHF; len: 16; j_gene: TRBJ1-6; v_gene: TRBV7-2
CDR3aa: CASSLYGADTQYF; len: 13; j_gene: TRBJ2-3; v_gene: TRBV7-2
CDR3aa: CASSDGPMNTEAFF; len: 14; j_gene: TRBJ1-1; v_gene: TRBV10-2
CDR3aa: CASSVRNGSPLHF; len: 13; j_gene: TRBJ1-6; v_gene: TRBV9
CDR3aa: CASSFDLAYEQYF; len: 13; j_gene: TRBJ2-7; v_gene: TRBV5-6
CDR3aa: CASRQEENTIYF; len: 12; j_gene: TRBJ1-3; v_gene: TRBV2
CDR3aa: CASSLPASSTDTQYF; len: 15; j_gene: TRBJ2-3; v_gene: TRBV5-4
CDR3aa: CSARSQGYTGELFF; len: 14; j_gene: TRBJ2-2; v_gene: TRBV20-1
CDR3aa: CASSKLAGGRNEQFF; len: 15; j_gene: TRBJ2-1; v_gene: TRBV5-1
CDR3aa: CASSSPGDNSGRKTQYF; len: 17; j_gene: TRBJ2-5; v_gene: TRBV28
CDR3aa: CATSDSREQYF; len: 11; j_gene: TRBJ2-7; v_gene: TRBV24-1
CDR3aa: CASSPKGSNTEAFF; len: 14; j_gene: TRBJ1-1; v_gene: TRBV5-1
CDR3aa: CASSPRAAGSSYNEQFF; len: 17; j_gene: TRBJ2-1; v_gene: TRBV4-1
CDR3aa: CASSRDTNTGELFF; len: 14; j_gene: TRBJ2-2; v_gene: TRBV2
CDR3aa: CASSLGGAQETQYF; len: 14; j_gene: TRBJ2-5; v_gene: TRBV5-1
CDR3aa: CASSPRQVSSYGYTF; len: 15; j_gene: TRBJ1-2; v_gene: TRBV7-9
CDR3aa: CASLPQRGPRTDTQYF; len: 16; j_gene: TRBJ2-3; v_gene: TRBV6-4
CDR3aa: CASSSTRREDEKLFF; len: 15; j_gene: TRBJ1-4; v_gene: TRBV7-9
CDR3aa: CASSSSRFYGYTF; len: 13; j_gene: TRBJ1-2; v_gene: TRBV7-9
CDR3aa: CASSLGYYGYTF; len: 12; j_gene: TRBJ1-2; v_gene: TRBV28
CDR3aa: CASRAPGANIQYF; len: 13; j_gene: TRBJ2-4; v_gene: TRBV6-5
CDR3aa: CASSLGQVNTEAFF; len: 14; j_gene: TRBJ1-1; v_gene: TRBV7-8
CDR3aa: CASSPDSWGNQPQHF; len: 15; j_gene: TRBJ1-5; v_gene: TRBV12-3/TRBV12-4
CDR3aa: CSAPGQGAYEQYF; len: 13; j_gene: TRBJ2-7; v_gene: TRBV20-1
CDR3aa: CASSAGLAGYEQFF; len: 14; j_gene: TRBJ2-1; v_gene: TRBV28
CDR3aa: CASSPIKSEQFF; len: 12; j_gene: TRBJ2-1; v_gene: TRBV5-1
CDR3aa: CASSSGYYGYTF; len: 12; j_gene: TRBJ1-2; v_gene: TRBV27
CDR3aa: CASSSLQGLNTEAFF; len: 15; j_gene: TRBJ1-1; v_gene: TRBV5-6